The source of this T cell receptor (beta chain) is a study of human T cells and chemical hapten exposure. Study-level background: There were per-sample TCR yield variations, arising mainly from small pooled library volume differences.

The time point was: pre-sensitization, week 0. The treatment is: therapeutic diphenylcyclopropenone sensitization with weekly scalp DPC. The authors extracted total RNA from unfractionated whole blood. Library construction involved attaching unique molecular identifiers to individual cDNA molecules, which allowed quantitative, reproducible TCR counting. TCRdb passed the RACE reads through MiXCR, listing each CDR3 protein once. The table shows some 250,000 distinct CDR3 sequences, with roughly 7.7% occurring only once. This clonotype was found a few times. What it recognizes is unknown. Points from the study as a whole: TCRs exceeding 1 in 1000 frequency stayed unchanged with DPC sensitization.

The sequence was collected from a man aged 18 to 30 with alopecia areata. Some clones in this sample may be carry-over from other donors' samples. The sample here was whole blood, taken in connection with sensitization to the hapten diphenylcyclopropenone (DPC).

This CDR3 reads CSVVGQGWTEAFF. The CDR3 coding sequence is TGCAGCGTTGTTGGACAGGGGTGGACTGAAGCTTTCTTT. The chain carries TRBV29-1 and TRBJ1-1; 9 bases are a match to TRBD1. CDR3 length equals 13 residues. CDR1 SQVTM and CDR2 ANQGSEA come from the germline V gene. V lost 4 bases to trimming and J lost 5 bases; unmatched junction nucleotides: 5. The variable domain in full, with the rest retrieved from reference TRBV29-1 and TRBJ1-1, is SAVISQKPSRDICQRGTSLTIQCQVDSQVTMMFWYRQQPGQSLTLIATANQGSEATYESGFVIDKFPISRPNLTFSTLTVSNMSPEDSSIYLCSVVGQGWTEAFFGQGTRLTVV.